This is a list of T cell receptor beta chains from one sample in a study of shared clonotypes between healthy human individuals. Sequencing was performed with immunoSEQ multiplex PCR; in TCRdb, only in-frame clones are kept and a portion is missing. The table lists 100,000 or so clones, about 66% of them singletons, with roughly a quarter in the top ten. The sequencing input was memory CD8+ T cells sorted from blood. These receptors all come from a woman aged 30 to 39 in good health. Each CDR3 is given with its conserved first and last residue. D genes are given only for firm matches. Size values are once, few and many counts, or a class for expanded clones, and some rows have none.

.,TRBJ2-1,TRBD2,TRBV6-4,CASSDTSGSFNEQFF,TGTGCCAGCAGCGATACTAGCGGGAGTTTTAATGAGCAGTTCTTC
once,TRBJ1-2,.,TRBV25-1,CASSEGPTIGYTF,TGTGCCAGCAGTGAAGGGCCCACGATTGGCTACACCTTC
once,TRBJ2-1,TRBD2,TRBV5-1,CASSSRASGSSYNEQFF,TGCGCCAGCAGCTCCCGGGCTAGCGGGAGTTCCTACAATGAGCAGTTCTTC
.,TRBJ2-7,TRBD2,TRBV6-6,CASSYRTSPYYEQYF,TGTGCCAGCAGCTACCGGACTAGCCCCTACTACGAGCAGTACTTC
once,TRBJ2-1,.,TRBV5-1,CASSLGLDLYNEQFF,TGCGCCAGCAGCTTGGGCCTGGACCTCTACAATGAGCAGTTCTTC
.,TRBJ2-7,.,TRBV29-1,CSVPGQSGLYEQYF,TGCAGCGTCCCTGGGCAGTCGGGGCTCTACGAGCAGTACTTC
few,TRBJ2-5,TRBD2,TRBV28,CASSPTRKAGGPVPQYF,TGTGCCAGCAGCCCTACCCGTAAAGCGGGAGGCCCGGTTCCCCAGTACTTC
.,TRBJ1-5,.,TRBV28,CASRSGPYPGQPQHF,TGTGCCAGCAGGTCCGGTCCCTACCCCGGTCAGCCCCAGCATTTT
.,TRBJ1-4,TRBD1,TRBV5-6,CASSLAGTGNEGREKLFF,TGTGCCAGCAGCTTGGCCGGGACAGGGAATGAGGGGCGTGAAAAACTGTTTTTT
.,TRBJ2-1,TRBD1,TRBV5-1,CASSPDRVLPYNEQFF,TGCGCCAGCAGCCCCGACAGGGTATTACCCTACAATGAGCAGTTCTTC
many,TRBJ2-2,.,TRBV29-1,CSVSGGDTGELFF,TGCAGCGTCTCTGGGGGCGACACCGGGGAGCTGTTTTTT
few,TRBJ2-7,TRBD2,TRBV11-2,CASSPTGGDPYEQYF,TGTGCCAGCAGCCCCACCGGGGGGGATCCCTACGAGCAGTACTTC
.,TRBJ2-5,TRBD2,TRBV25-1,CASSVRASGGQETQYF,TGTGCCAGCAGTGTAAGGGCTAGCGGGGGCCAAGAGACCCAGTACTTC
.,TRBJ1-2,.,TRBV29-1,CSVVGLDGYTF,TGCAGCGTTGTCGGGTTAGATGGCTACACCTTC
.,TRBJ2-3,.,TRBV9,CASSVAGGSDTQYF,TGTGCCAGCAGCGTAGCTGGAGGGTCAGATACGCAGTATTTT
.,TRBJ2-2,.,TRBV25-1,CASSVPGVGELFF,TGTGCCAGCAGTGTACCTGGGGTCGGGGAGCTGTTTTTT
many,TRBJ2-7,.,TRBV29-1,CSVEGVHYEQYF,TGCAGCGTTGAAGGGGTGCACTACGAGCAGTACTTC
.,TRBJ2-7,TRBD2,TRBV5-1,CASTPTGSGLAGDEQYF,TGCGCCAGCACCCCAACCGGATCGGGACTAGCGGGAGACGAGCAGTACTTC
.,TRBJ1-2,.,TRBV27,CATKRTGTAAFTDGYTF,TGTGCCACAAAGCGAACCGGGACGGCTGCTTTCACGGATGGCTACACCTTC
.,TRBJ1-1,.,TRBV27,CASSWGGAGTEAFF,TGTGCCAGCAGTTGGGGGGGGGCAGGGACTGAAGCTTTCTTT
.,TRBJ2-7,TRBD2,TRBV5-4,CASSIAGSIVYEQYF,TGTGCCAGCAGCATAGCGGGCTCGATTGTTTACGAGCAGTACTTC
once,TRBJ1-2,.,TRBV10-3,CAISGAGVGYTF,TGTGCCATCAGTGGGGCGGGGGTTGGCTACACCTTC
many,TRBJ1-1,.,TRBV2,CASREEVWTEAFF,TGTGCCAGCAGAGAAGAGGTTTGGACTGAAGCTTTCTTT
few,TRBJ2-7,.,TRBV6-1,CASRRTRGEQYF,TGTGCCAGCAGAAGAACCCGGGGCGAGCAGTACTTC
.,TRBJ2-5,TRBD1,TRBV7-9,CASNNPTGGTETQYF,TGTGCCAGCAACAACCCGACAGGGGGCACAGAGACCCAGTACTTC
.,TRBJ1-1,.,TRBV28,CASSLLGEVNTEAFF,TGTGCCAGCAGTTTACTCGGGGAGGTAAACACTGAAGCTTTCTTT
.,TRBJ2-1,.,TRBV7-2,CASSLDRGVSYNEQFF,TGTGCCAGCAGCTTAGACCGGGGAGTCTCCTACAATGAGCAGTTCTTC
.,TRBJ1-2,.,TRBV7-9,CASSLAGYLNYGYTF,TGTGCCAGCAGCTTAGCAGGTTATCTGAACTATGGCTACACCTTC
.,TRBJ1-2,TRBD1,TRBV28,CASTEGGDRTDGYTF,TGTGCCAGCACTGAAGGAGGGGACAGGACCGATGGCTACACCTTC
.,TRBJ1-2,.,TRBV20-1,CSALYGYTF,TGCAGTGCTCTTTATGGCTACACCTTC
.,TRBJ2-7,TRBD1,TRBV5-1,CASSRTGGFYEQYF,TGCGCCAGCAGCAGGACAGGGGGCTTCTACGAGCAGTACTTC
few,TRBJ2-7,TRBD2,TRBV6-6,CASSTSGGPHEQYF,TGTGCCAGCAGTACTAGCGGAGGACCCCACGAGCAGTACTTC
few,TRBJ1-4,.,TRBV10-1,CASSEALEGPNEKLFF,TGCGCCAGCAGTGAGGCCCTGGAAGGGCCGAATGAAAAACTGTTTTTT
.,TRBJ2-7,.,TRBV30,CAWSGQGPSYEQYF,TGTGCCTGGAGTGGCCAGGGCCCCTCCTACGAGCAGTACTTC
.,TRBJ2-5,TRBD2,TRBV19,CASRPLAGEVETQYF,TGTGCCAGTAGACCACTAGCGGGAGAGGTGGAGACCCAGTACTTC